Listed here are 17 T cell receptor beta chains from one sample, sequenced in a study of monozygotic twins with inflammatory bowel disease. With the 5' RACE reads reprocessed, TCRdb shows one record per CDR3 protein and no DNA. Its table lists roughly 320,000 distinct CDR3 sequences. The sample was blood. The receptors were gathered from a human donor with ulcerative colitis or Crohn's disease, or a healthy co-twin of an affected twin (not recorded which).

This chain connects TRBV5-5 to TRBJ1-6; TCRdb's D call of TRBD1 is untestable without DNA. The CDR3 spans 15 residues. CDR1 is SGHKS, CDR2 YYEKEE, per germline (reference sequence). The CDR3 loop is CASLAGRTAGSPLHF.

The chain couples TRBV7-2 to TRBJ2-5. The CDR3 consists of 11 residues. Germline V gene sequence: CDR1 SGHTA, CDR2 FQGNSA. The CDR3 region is CASSPREIQYF.

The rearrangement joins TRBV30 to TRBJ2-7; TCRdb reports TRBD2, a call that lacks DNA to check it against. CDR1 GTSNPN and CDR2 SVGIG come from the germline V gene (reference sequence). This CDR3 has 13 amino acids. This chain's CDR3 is CAWSRLVPYEQYF.

CDR3 residues: CASSLVSGLSGNTIYF. The gene calls are TRBV7-2 and TRBJ1-3. Germline V gene data show CDR1 as SGHTA and CDR2 as FQGNSA. CDR3 length: 16 residues.

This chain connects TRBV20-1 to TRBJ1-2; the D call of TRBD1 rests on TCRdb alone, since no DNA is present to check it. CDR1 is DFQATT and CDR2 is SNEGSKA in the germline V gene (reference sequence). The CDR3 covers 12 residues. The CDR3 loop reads CSARLQGGGYTF.

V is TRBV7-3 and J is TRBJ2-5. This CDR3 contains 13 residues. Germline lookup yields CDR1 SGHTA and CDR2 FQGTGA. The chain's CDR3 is CASSLIYQETQYF.

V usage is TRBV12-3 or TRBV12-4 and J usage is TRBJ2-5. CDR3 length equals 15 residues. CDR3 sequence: CASSFSGGYQETQYF.

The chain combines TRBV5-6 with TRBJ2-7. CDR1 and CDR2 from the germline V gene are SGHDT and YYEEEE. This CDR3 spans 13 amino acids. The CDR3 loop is CASSLYSSYEQYF.

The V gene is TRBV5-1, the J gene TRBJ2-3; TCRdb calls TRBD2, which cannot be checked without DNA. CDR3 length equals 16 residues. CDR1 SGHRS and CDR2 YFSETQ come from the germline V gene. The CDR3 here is CASSLGASGRTDTQYF.

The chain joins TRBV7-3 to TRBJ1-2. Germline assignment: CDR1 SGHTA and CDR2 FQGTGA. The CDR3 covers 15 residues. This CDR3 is CASSLMGGLGGGYTF. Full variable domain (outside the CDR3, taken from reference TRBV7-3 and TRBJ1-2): GAGVSQTPSNKVTEKGKYVELRCDPISGHTALYWYRQSLGQGPEFLIYFQGTGAADDSGLPNDRFFAVRPEGSVSTLKIQRTERGDSAVYLCASSLMGGLGGGYTFGSGTRLTVV.

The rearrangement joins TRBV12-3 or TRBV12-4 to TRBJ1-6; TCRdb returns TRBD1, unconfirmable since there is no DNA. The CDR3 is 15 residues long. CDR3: CASSTRQGGNSPLHF.

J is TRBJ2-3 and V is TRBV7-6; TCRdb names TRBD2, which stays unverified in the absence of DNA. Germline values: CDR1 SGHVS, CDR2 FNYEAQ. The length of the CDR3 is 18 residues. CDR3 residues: CASSLTNLVLAGSDTQYF.

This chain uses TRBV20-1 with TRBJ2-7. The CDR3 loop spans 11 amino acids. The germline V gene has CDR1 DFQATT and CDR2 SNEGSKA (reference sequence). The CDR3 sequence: CSARGDYEQYF.

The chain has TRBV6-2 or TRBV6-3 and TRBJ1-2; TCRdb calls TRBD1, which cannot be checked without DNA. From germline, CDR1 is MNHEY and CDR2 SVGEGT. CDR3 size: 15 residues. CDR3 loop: CASGVRPTGIRGYTF.

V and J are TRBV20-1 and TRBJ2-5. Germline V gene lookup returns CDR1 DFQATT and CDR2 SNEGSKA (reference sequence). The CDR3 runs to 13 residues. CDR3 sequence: CSASVTLLETQYF.

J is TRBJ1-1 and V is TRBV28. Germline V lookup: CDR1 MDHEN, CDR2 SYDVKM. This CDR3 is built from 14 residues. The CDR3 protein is CASKMRSLNTEAFF.

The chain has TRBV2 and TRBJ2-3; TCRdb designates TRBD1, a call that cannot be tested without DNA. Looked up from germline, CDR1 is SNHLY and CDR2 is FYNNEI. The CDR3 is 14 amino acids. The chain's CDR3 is CATLRTATSDTQYF.